This T cell receptor beta chain stems from a study of T cell responses to AZD1222 COVID-19 vaccine. Study conclusions and caveats: Spike-specific TCR breadth and depth rose after two AZD1222 doses. There were repertoire samples only from the period after the peak T cell response.

On this clone: Its antigen is still unknown.

Second doses that came at about 4 or about 12 weeks were put together. The CDR3 is 18 amino acids. In germline, CDR1 is LNHNV, CDR2 YYDKDF (reference sequence). Between the trimmed V and J ends, which lost 5 bases and 0 bases, there was a span of 20 bases. Sequenced by immunoSEQ multiplex PCR; TCRdb stores in-frame clones only, minus some. The sample carries under 150,000 clones, 85% to 90% recorded once. The gene calls are TRBV15 and TRBJ1-5, with D possibly being TRBD1 (5 bases). Sample: peripheral blood, taken 28 days after the second AZD1222 dose. This TCR derives from an adult who received the AZD1222 COVID-19 vaccine. The CDR3 DNA reads as TGTGCCACCAGCGGGGCGGGGGTGTCCACTTATAGCAATCAGCCCCAGCATTTT. Protein: CATSGAGVSTYSNQPQHF.